The source of this TCR beta chain is a study of blood T cell repertoires in COVID-19. On the study more broadly: Acute and convalescent COVID-19 samples came from the United States, Italy and Spain. From T cells, B-cell-depleted T cells, or PBMCs came the material, which was cDNA or gDNA.

This clone was seen just once. V was clipped by 6 bases and J by 5 bases; unmatched bases: 7. CDR1 and CDR2 (germline): MNHEY, SVGAGI. This CDR3 is 14 amino acids long. Per the original methods: Nucleated cell number was recorded as an estimate derived from reference gene primer amplification. Profiling relied on immunoSEQ multiplex PCR, and the TCRdb table lists in-frame clones only, not all of them. That table is the source of V, J and clone size, and D and trimming were worked out from the DNA. Of 60,000 to 65,000 clones detected, roughly 84% appear once; the ten largest clones hold 5.6%. The V call is TRBV6-5, the J call TRBJ2-1; 7 bases are a match to TRBD1. The TCR originated in a woman in her fifties or sixties with acute or convalescent COVID-19. Sequencing was done on a sample of peripheral blood. The CDR3 coding sequence is TGTGCCAGCAGATCGCCGGGACAGCACAATGAGCAGTTCTTC. This translates into CASRSPGQHNEQFF.